This TCR beta chain appears in the sequencing data of a study of shared T cell receptors in the human thymus. Libraries were prepared by immunoSEQ multiplex PCR; TCRdb keeps only in-frame clonotypes and omits some of them. This sample has some 640,000 clones, with about 87% found just once. These records were also assigned to another study, of human thymus T cells. That paper notes: From resections taken during corrective heart surgery, the thymus tissue was obtained. Thymic as well as blood repertoires seemed to favor certain V and J genes unevenly. Related work showed strongly overlapping thymic repertoires across unrelated individuals.

The sequenced sample was thymocytes. The TCR sequence derives from a boy younger than two with a congenital heart defect.

The CDR3 DNA follows: TGTGCCAGCAGCTCCCCCACCAGGCATACGCAGTATTTT. Translated, it gives CASSSPTRHTQYF. The J gene is TRBJ2-3, the V gene TRBV11-1; D uncertain. Per germline, CDR1 SGHAT and CDR2 FQDESV (reference sequence). V was trimmed by 4 bases and J by 7 bases, leaving 12 bases between them. The CDR3 loop spans 13 amino acids.